A selection of T cell receptor beta chains follows, all from one sample in a study of technical replicates of blood from a few donors. Measured with immunoSEQ multiplex PCR; TCRdb has only the in-frame clones, and not every one. The data show 82,000 or so clones, roughly 95% seen once. The specimen sequenced was T cells isolated from PBMCs. The receptors come from a human donor in good health. Each CDR3 is given without its conserved first and last residue. Each record gives: V gene, clone size, J gene, CDR3 protein. Clone size is not always given. Where it is, it says once, few, many or a class for expanded clones.

v_gene: TRBV5-1
abundance: .
j_gene: TRBJ1-1
CDR3aa: ASSFNEGTVTEAF

v_gene: TRBV11-3
abundance: .
j_gene: TRBJ1-2
CDR3aa: ASSLPLGQGIRYT

v_gene: TRBV6-1
abundance: .
j_gene: TRBJ2-7
CDR3aa: ASSEALRAYEQY

v_gene: TRBV28
abundance: .
j_gene: TRBJ2-1
CDR3aa: ASSSGTGGLQF

v_gene: TRBV7-2
abundance: .
j_gene: TRBJ2-3
CDR3aa: ASSPGLAGVDSTDTQY

v_gene: TRBV11-2
abundance: .
j_gene: TRBJ1-2
CDR3aa: ASSSGVGKKARSGYT

v_gene: TRBV4-1
abundance: .
j_gene: TRBJ1-4
CDR3aa: ASSQEGAGLYSNEKLF

v_gene: TRBV2
abundance: .
j_gene: TRBJ1-1
CDR3aa: ASLDRYTEAF

v_gene: TRBV9
abundance: .
j_gene: TRBJ2-7
CDR3aa: ASSPDLGVHEQY

v_gene: TRBV29-1
abundance: .
j_gene: TRBJ2-7
CDR3aa: SVEEETPYEQY

v_gene: TRBV9
abundance: .
j_gene: TRBJ1-5
CDR3aa: ASSVGGTGNQPQH

v_gene: TRBV5-1
abundance: .
j_gene: TRBJ2-3
CDR3aa: ASSLGAGVADTQY

v_gene: TRBV11-2
abundance: .
j_gene: TRBJ1-3
CDR3aa: ASSPTPLGGGNTIY

v_gene: TRBV12-5
abundance: .
j_gene: TRBJ2-1
CDR3aa: ASGLVTSGRIMSNEQF

v_gene: TRBV30
abundance: .
j_gene: TRBJ1-1
CDR3aa: AWNGHQNTEAF

v_gene: TRBV5-1
abundance: .
j_gene: TRBJ2-2
CDR3aa: ASSFSRETHTGELF

v_gene: TRBV9
abundance: .
j_gene: TRBJ2-3
CDR3aa: ASSVSGGTDTQY

v_gene: TRBV4-1
abundance: .
j_gene: TRBJ1-6
CDR3aa: ASSQDPTGHSYNSPLH

v_gene: TRBV5-5
abundance: .
j_gene: TRBJ1-5
CDR3aa: ASSLVWQINQPQH

v_gene: TRBV5-4
abundance: .
j_gene: TRBJ1-2
CDR3aa: ASSLGGENYGYT

v_gene: TRBV27
abundance: .
j_gene: TRBJ1-1
CDR3aa: ASSHNTEAF

v_gene: TRBV7-8
abundance: .
j_gene: TRBJ2-3
CDR3aa: ASSSLTSGHTTDTQY

v_gene: TRBV9
abundance: once
j_gene: TRBJ2-7
CDR3aa: ASSDDPSFSYEQY

v_gene: TRBV7-8
abundance: .
j_gene: TRBJ2-1
CDR3aa: ASRSSGPLNNEQF

v_gene: TRBV11-2
abundance: .
j_gene: TRBJ1-2
CDR3aa: ASSLANSFYGYT

v_gene: TRBV23-1
abundance: once
j_gene: TRBJ1-4
CDR3aa: ASSLYIETGLEKLF

v_gene: TRBV25-1
abundance: .
j_gene: TRBJ2-7
CDR3aa: ASTQSRRRNLWNEQY

v_gene: TRBV9
abundance: .
j_gene: TRBJ1-4
CDR3aa: ASSVGRQLTNEKLF

v_gene: TRBV29-1
abundance: .
j_gene: TRBJ2-5
CDR3aa: SVNRQETQY

v_gene: TRBV5-1
abundance: .
j_gene: TRBJ2-3
CDR3aa: ASSFKGESDTQY

v_gene: TRBV5-1
abundance: .
j_gene: TRBJ2-7
CDR3aa: ASSPRVNNLDYEQY

v_gene: TRBV6-5
abundance: .
j_gene: TRBJ2-1
CDR3aa: ASSKGLATYNEQF

v_gene: TRBV6-5
abundance: .
j_gene: TRBJ2-5
CDR3aa: ASSFGLAETQY

v_gene: TRBV27
abundance: .
j_gene: TRBJ1-1
CDR3aa: ASSLLGGAGEAF

v_gene: TRBV11-2
abundance: .
j_gene: TRBJ2-1
CDR3aa: ASSLVGGVAGGSYNEQF

v_gene: TRBV19
abundance: .
j_gene: TRBJ2-3
CDR3aa: ASSILKDYTSTDTQY

v_gene: TRBV28
abundance: .
j_gene: TRBJ2-5
CDR3aa: ASSLAQAANQETQY

v_gene: TRBV28
abundance: .
j_gene: TRBJ2-7
CDR3aa: ASTYLGTPNEQY